This entry is about one T cell receptor beta chain. Its target is not known. These data originate in a study of blood T cells in healthy people across ages. CDR3 length: 16 residues. Trimming removed 2 bases from V and 4 bases from J; junction bases left unmatched: 9. The germline CDR1 and CDR2 sequences are DFQATT and SNEGSKA (reference sequence). Findings of the study overall: Those diversity estimates obtained from one million T cells were thought to be underestimates. Because donor CMV status was unknown, expanded clonotype changes were possibly confounded.

A second PCR, run for roughly 7 to 12 cycles, used a sample-barcoded 5' primer plus a J-beta primer mix. TCRdb processed the 5' RACE reads anew with MiXCR; each CDR3 protein has one entry. The sample consists of approximately 790,000 distinct CDR3 sequences, 60% to 80% of them appearing once. Sequenced: blood. V and J are TRBV20-1 and TRBJ1-5; 9 bases line up with TRBD1. The clonotype was recovered from a man aged 25-45 years in good health. The CDR3 protein is CSARPRDRVRNQPQHF. The DNA of the CDR3 is TGCAGTGCTAGACCTCGGGACAGGGTTCGAAATCAGCCCCAGCATTTT.